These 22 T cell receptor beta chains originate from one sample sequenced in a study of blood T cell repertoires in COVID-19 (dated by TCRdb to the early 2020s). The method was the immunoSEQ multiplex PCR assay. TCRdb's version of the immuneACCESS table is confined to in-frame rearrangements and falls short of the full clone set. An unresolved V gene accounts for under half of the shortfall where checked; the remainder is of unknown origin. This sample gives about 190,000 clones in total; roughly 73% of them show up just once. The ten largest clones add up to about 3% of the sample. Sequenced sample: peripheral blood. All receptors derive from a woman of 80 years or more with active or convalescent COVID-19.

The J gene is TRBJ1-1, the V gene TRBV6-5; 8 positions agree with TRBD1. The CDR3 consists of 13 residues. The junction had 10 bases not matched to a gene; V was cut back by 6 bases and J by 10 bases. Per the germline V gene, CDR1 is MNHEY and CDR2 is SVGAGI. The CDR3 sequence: CASRTGVSGGAFF. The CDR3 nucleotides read TGTGCCAGCAGGACAGGGGTCTCGGGCGGAGCTTTCTTT.

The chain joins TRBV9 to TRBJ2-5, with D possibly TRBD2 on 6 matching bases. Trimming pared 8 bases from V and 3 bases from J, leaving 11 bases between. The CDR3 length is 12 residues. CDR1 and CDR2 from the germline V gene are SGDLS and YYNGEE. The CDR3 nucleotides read TGTGCCAGTTCCGGGAGAGAAGAGACCCAGTACTTC. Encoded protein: CASSGREETQYF.

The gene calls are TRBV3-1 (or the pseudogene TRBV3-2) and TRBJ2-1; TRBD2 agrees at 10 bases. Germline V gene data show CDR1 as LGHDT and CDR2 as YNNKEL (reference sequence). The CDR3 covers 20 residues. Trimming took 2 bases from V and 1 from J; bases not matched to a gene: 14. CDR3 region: CASSQKIAGGNHNSYNEQFF. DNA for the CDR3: TGTGCCAGCAGCCAAAAGATAGCGGGGGGCAACCACAATTCCTACAATGAGCAGTTCTTC.

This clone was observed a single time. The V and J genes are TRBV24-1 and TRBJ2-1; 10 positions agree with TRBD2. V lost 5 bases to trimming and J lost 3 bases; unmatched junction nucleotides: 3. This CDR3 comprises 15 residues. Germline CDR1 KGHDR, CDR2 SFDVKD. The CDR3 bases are TGTGCCACCAGTGCAGAGCGGGGGGGCTACAATGAGCAGTTCTTC. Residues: CATSAERGGYNEQFF.

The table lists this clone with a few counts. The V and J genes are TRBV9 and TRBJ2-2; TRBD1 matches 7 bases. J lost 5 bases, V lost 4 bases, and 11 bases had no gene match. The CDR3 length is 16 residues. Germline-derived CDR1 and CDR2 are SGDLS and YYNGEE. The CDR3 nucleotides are TGTGCCAGCAGCCGCGCCCTCAGGGGGAATACCGGGGAGCTGTTTTTT. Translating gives CASSRALRGNTGELFF.

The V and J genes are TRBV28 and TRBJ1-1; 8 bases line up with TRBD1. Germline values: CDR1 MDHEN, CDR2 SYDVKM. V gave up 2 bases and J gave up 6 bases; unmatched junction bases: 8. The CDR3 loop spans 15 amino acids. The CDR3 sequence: CASSLPTGGLSEAFF. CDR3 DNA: TGTGCCAGCAGTTTACCTACAGGGGGATTATCTGAAGCTTTCTTT.

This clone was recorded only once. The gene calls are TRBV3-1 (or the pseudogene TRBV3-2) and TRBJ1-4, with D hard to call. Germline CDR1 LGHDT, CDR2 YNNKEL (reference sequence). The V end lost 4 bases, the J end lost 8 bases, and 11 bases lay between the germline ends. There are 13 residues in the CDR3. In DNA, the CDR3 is TGTGCCAGCAGCCCGTCGAGCCGGGAAAAACTGTTTTTT. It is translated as CASSPSSREKLFF.

The CDR3 here is CASSLTRGQTSTDTQYF. The CDR3 nucleotides read TGTGCCAGCAGCCTCACAAGAGGGCAGACGAGCACAGATACGCAGTATTTT. J is TRBJ2-3 and V is TRBV4-2; D is possibly TRBD2 (5 bases). Germline values: CDR1 LGHNA, CDR2 YNFKEQ. V dropped 4 bases and J dropped 0 bases, with 17 bases sitting between them. CDR3 length: 17 amino acids.

The CDR3 sequence: CASSQDIGTGGNIQYF. CDR3 bases: TGTGCCAGCAGCCAAGATATAGGGACAGGGGGCAACATTCAGTACTTC. The chain uses TRBV4-2 and TRBJ2-4, with 12 bases identical to TRBD1. CDR1 LGHNA and CDR2 YNFKEQ come from the germline V gene. The length of the CDR3 is 16 residues. With V trimmed by 0 bases and J by 7 bases, 4 bases remained unmatched.

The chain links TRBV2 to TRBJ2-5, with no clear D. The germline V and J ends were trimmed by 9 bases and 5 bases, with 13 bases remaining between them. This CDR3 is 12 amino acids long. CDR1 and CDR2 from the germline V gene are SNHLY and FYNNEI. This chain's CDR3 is CARRGYGETQYF. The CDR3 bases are TGTGCCAGGAGAGGTTACGGGGAGACCCAGTACTTC.

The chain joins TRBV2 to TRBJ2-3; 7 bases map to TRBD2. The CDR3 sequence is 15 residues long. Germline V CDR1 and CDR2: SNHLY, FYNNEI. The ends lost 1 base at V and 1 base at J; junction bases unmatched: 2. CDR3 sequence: CASSEGAGRTDTQYF. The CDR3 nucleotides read TGTGCCAGCAGTGAAGGAGCGGGACGCACAGATACGCAGTATTTT. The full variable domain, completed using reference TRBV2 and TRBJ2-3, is EPEVTQTPSHQVTQMGQEVILRCVPISNHLYFYWYRQILGQKVEFLVSFYNNEISEKSEIFDDQFSVERPDGSNFTLKIRSTKLEDSAMYFCASSEGAGRTDTQYFGPGTRLTVL.

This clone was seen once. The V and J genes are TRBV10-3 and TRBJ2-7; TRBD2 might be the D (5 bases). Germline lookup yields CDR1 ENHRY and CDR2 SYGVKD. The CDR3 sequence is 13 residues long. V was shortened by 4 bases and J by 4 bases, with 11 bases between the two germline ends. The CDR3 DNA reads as TGTGCCATCAGTGTAGGAGGACCTTACGAGCAGTACTTC. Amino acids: CAISVGGPYEQYF.

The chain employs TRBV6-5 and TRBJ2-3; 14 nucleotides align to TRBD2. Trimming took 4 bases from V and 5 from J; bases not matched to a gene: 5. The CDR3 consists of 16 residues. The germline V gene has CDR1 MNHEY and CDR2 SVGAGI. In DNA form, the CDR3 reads TGTGCCAGCAGTTCAAGACTAGCGGGGGGGAGAGATACGCAGTATTTT. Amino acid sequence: CASSSRLAGGRDTQYF.

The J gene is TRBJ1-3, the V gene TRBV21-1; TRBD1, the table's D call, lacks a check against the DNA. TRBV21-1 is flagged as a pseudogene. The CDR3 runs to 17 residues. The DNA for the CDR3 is TGTGCCAGCAGCAAGCGAGAACCGGGACAGGGTAGGAACACCATATATTTT. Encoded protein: CASSKREPGQGRNTIYF.

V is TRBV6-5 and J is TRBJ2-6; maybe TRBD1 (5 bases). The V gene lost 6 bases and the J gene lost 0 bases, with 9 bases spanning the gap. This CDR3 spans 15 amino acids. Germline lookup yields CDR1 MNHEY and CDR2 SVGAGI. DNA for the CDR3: TGTGCCAGCAGCCCAGGACACTCTGGGGCCAACGTCCTGACTTTC. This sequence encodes CASSPGHSGANVLTF.

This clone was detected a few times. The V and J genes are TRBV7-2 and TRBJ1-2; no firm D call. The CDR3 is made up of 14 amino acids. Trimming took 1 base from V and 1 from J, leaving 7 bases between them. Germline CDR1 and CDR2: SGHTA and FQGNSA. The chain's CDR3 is CASSLDPSNYGYTF. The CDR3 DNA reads TGTGCCAGCAGCTTAGACCCCAGTAACTATGGCTACACCTTC.

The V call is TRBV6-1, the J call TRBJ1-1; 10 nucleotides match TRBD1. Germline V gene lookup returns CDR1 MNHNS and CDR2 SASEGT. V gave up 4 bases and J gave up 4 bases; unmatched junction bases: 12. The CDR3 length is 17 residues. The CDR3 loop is CASSGGPRDRGFTEAFF. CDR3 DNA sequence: TGTGCCAGCAGTGGGGGCCCGCGGGACAGGGGATTCACTGAAGCTTTCTTT.

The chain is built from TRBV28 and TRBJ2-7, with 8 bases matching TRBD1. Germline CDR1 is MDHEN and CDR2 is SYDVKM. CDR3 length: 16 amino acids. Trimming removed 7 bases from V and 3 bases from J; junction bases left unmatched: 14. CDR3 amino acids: CASIGQGAQRDYEQYF. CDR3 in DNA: TGTGCCAGCATAGGACAGGGAGCCCAAAGGGACTACGAGCAGTACTTC.

The CDR3 sequence: CASSQDTGGTNYGYTF. DNA for the CDR3: TGCGCCAGCAGCCAAGATACGGGGGGTACTAACTATGGCTACACCTTC. This sequence joins TRBV4-3 and TRBJ1-2, with D perhaps matching TRBD1 (5 bases). This CDR3 contains 16 residues. The germline V and J ends were trimmed by 0 bases and 0 bases, with 11 bases remaining between them. Germline CDR1 LGHNA, CDR2 YSLEER.

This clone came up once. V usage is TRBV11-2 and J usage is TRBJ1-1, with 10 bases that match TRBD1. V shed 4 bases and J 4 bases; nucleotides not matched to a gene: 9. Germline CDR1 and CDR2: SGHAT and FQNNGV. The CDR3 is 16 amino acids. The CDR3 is CASSSRQGARVTEAFF. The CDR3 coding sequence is TGTGCCAGCAGCTCTCGACAGGGGGCGCGGGTCACTGAAGCTTTCTTT.

CDR3 nucleotide sequence: TGTGCCAGCAGCGTTTGGGGGCAGGAAGCTTTCTTT. The encoded protein is CASSVWGQEAFF. The chain couples TRBV9 to TRBJ1-1; maybe TRBD1 (6 bases). The CDR3 is 12 amino acids. The germline V gene encodes CDR1 SGDLS and CDR2 YYNGEE. V was shortened by 2 bases and J by 8 bases, with 10 bases between the two germline ends.

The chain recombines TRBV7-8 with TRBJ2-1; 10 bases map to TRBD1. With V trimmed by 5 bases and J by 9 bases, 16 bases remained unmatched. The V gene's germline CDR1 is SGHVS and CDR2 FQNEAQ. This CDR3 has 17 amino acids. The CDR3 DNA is TGTGCCAGCAGCCTAACGCGAATCTGGACAGGGGGGGTTGAGCAGTTCTTC. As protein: CASSLTRIWTGGVEQFF.